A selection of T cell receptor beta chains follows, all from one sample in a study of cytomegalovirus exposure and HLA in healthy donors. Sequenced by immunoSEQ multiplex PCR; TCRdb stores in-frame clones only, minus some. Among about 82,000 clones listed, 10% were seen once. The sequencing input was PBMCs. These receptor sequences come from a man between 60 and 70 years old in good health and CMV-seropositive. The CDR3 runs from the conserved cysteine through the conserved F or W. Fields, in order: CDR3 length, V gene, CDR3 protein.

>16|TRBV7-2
CASSRRASGRRETQYF
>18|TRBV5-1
CASSSNPRGGRADNEQFF
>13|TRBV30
CAWSSRGGTEQFF
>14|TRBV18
CASSPPSVNTEAFF
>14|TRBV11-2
CASSVGGSYNEQFF
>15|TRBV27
CASSLLSGGGRPQHF
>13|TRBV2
CASILQGPGGAFF
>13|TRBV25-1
CASTEGRRDEQFF
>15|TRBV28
CASSTRTGGGSPLHF
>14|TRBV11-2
CASSTGQGGETQYF
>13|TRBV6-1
CASSDQGATEAFF
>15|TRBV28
CASSMQTGGTDTQYF
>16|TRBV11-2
CASSLDGAGAYNEQFF
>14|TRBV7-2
CASSQTSSTAGQFF
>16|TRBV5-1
CASSLNAGGSYNEQFF
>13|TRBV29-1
CSVGGQGSYEQYF
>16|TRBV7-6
CASSTRQGISTDTQYF
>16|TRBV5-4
CASSLGRGQINEKLFF
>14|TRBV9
CASSIGLASNEQFF
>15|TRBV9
CASSVEGTGLETQYF
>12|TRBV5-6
CASSLAETGGYF
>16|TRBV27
CASSPFEGAFNYGYTF
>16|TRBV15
CATSTPWTSAGDTQYF
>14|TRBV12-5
CASGFSSNTGELFF
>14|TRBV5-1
CASSLSQINTEAFF
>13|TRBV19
CASSGYGNTEAFF